These 9 T cell receptor beta chains were sequenced from one sample in a study of identical twins. TCRdb used MiXCR to reprocess the 5' RACE reads, holding one entry per CDR3 protein. The sample shows approximately 1.8 million distinct CDR3 sequences, less than 35% of them seen only once. Sequencing used cord blood. Receptor source: a newborn girl in good health.

This clonotype was detected only once. The J gene is TRBJ2-1, the V gene TRBV20-1, with a possible D match to TRBD2 (6 bases). CDR1 and CDR2 from the germline V gene are DFQATT and SNEGSKA (reference sequence). The V end was cut by 3 bases, the J end by 6 bases, with 24 bases between. The CDR3 sequence is 17 residues long. CDR3 in amino acids: CSASFFVFTSNCNEQFF. Written as DNA, the CDR3 is TGCAGTGCTAGTTTTTTCGTATTCACTAGCAATTGCAATGAGCAGTTCTTC.

This clonotype was observed at least ten times. The J gene is TRBJ1-2, the V gene TRBV20-1; a weak D match, TRBD1 (6 bases). Germline V lookup: CDR1 DFQATT, CDR2 SNEGSKA (reference sequence). The length of the CDR3 is 14 residues. V dropped 0 bases and J dropped 3 bases, with 11 bases sitting between them. The CDR3 loop is CSARDLGQYYGYTF. The CDR3 bases are TGCAGTGCTAGAGACCTTGGACAGTACTATGGCTACACCTTC.

The chain joins TRBV27 to TRBJ2-1; 9 bases map to TRBD2. There are 14 residues in the CDR3. Per the germline V gene, CDR1 is MNHEY and CDR2 is SMNVEV (reference sequence). The V gene end was trimmed by 3 bases and the J gene end by 6 bases; junction bases not matched to a gene: 3. This CDR3 reads CASSLASGINEQFF. The DNA of the CDR3 is TGTGCCAGCAGTTTGGCTAGCGGGATCAATGAGCAGTTCTTC.

The chain is built from TRBV3-1 and TRBJ2-1, with 8 bases matching TRBD2. Germline V gene sequence: CDR1 LGHDT, CDR2 YNNKEL (reference sequence). The CDR3 loop spans 18 amino acids. V dropped 4 bases and J dropped 0; count of bases not matched to a gene: 11. Here the CDR3 reads CASSPLTGGRSSYNEQFF. DNA of the CDR3: TGTGCCAGCAGCCCCTTGACGGGGGGGCGGAGCTCCTACAATGAGCAGTTCTTC.

In its sample, this clonotype was seen a few times. The chain joins TRBV13 to TRBJ1-2; a possible D gene is TRBD1 (6 bases). The CDR3 is 17 residues long. The germline V gene encodes CDR1 PRHDT and CDR2 FYEKMQ (reference sequence). The V and J ends lost 7 bases and 8 bases respectively, with 29 bases between them. The CDR3 here is CASIPLAGGQGFIGYTF. DNA for the CDR3: TGTGCCAGCATTCCGTTGGCGGGCGGGCAGGGGTTTATCGGCTACACCTTC.

This clonotype has a count of ten or more. The chain recombines TRBV7-2 with TRBJ2-7; 11 bases align to TRBD2. The CDR3 sequence is 15 residues long. J was trimmed by 1 base and V by 4 bases; bases with no gene match: 3. CDR1 and CDR2 from the germline V gene are SGHTA and FQGNSA. CDR3 DNA sequence: TGTGCCAGCAGCTCCACTAGCGGGGGTTCCTACGAGCAGTACTTC. Encoded protein: CASSSTSGGSYEQYF.

The chain carries TRBV21-1 and TRBJ1-5; no DNA check was done on the table's D call, TRBD1. TRBV21-1 constitutes a pseudogene. The CDR3 length is 17 residues. CDR3 in amino acids: CASSKARGGGDNQPQHF. CDR3 bases: TGTGCCAGCAGCAAAGCGCGAGGAGGGGGGGACAATCAGCCCCAGCATTTT.

Details on this clonotype: A read error may explain this, as a much larger clone is one base away. The rearrangement uses TRBV5-1 and TRBJ1-4; TRBD1 matches at 10 bases. CDR1 and CDR2 (germline): SGHRS, YFSETQ. The CDR3 spans 14 residues. V was pared by 5 bases and J by 8 bases, with 6 bases of the junction left unmatched. CDR3 sequence (DNA): TGCGCCAGCAGGCCCGGGACAGGGGAAGAAAAACTGTTTTTT. Its protein is CASRPGTGEEKLFF.

This clonotype showed up just a few times. V usage is TRBV3-1 and J usage is TRBJ2-5; D not certain. Germline V gives CDR1 LGHDT, CDR2 YNNKEL (reference sequence). V shed 0 bases and J shed 10 bases, with 12 bases lying between them. The CDR3 length is 13 residues. The CDR3 DNA sequence: TGTGCCAGCAGCCAAGATCCACCTAGTGTCCAGTACTTC. This encodes CASSQDPPSVQYF.